The table lists the clone carrying this T cell receptor (beta chain) with a few counts. What it binds is unknown. Germline V lookup: CDR1 MNHEY, CDR2 SVGAGI. The CDR3 runs to 15 residues. V lost 6 bases and J lost 3; bases outside the gene matches: 8. PCR was performed using 60 Vbeta and 13 Jbeta primers. Assay: immunoSEQ multiplex PCR; the TCRdb copy retains only in-frame clones and omits some. The sample lists about 110,000 clones, roughly 70% occurring once. The source of the sample is a study of cytomegalovirus exposure and HLA in healthy donors. Overall study results and limits: The classifier, whose performance was assessed in both the original and validation cohorts, reportedly diagnosed cytomegalovirus status with high specificity and sensitivity. A highly shared variant cluster was judged a likely technical artifact.

The TCR sequence derives from a woman in her twenties or thirties in good health and CMV-seronegative. Sequencing used PBMCs. The rearrangement uses TRBV6-5 and TRBJ2-7; the match to TRBD2 covers 10 bases. CDR3 sequence (DNA): TGTGCCAGCAGGACCGCCGGACTAGCGGACTACGAGCAGTACTTC. Translating it yields CASRTAGLADYEQYF.